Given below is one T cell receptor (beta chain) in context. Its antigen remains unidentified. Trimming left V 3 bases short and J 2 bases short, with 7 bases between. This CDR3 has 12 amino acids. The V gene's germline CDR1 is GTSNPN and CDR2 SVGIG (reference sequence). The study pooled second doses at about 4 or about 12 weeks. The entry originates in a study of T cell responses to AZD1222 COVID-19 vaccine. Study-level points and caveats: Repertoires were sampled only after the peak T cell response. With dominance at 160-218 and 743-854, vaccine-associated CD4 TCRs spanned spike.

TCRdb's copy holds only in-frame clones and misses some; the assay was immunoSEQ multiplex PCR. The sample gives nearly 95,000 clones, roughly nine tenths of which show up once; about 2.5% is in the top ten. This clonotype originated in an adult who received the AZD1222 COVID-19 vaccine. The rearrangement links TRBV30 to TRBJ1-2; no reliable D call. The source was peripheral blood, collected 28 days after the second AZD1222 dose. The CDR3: CAWSIGNYGYTF. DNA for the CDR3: TGTGCCTGGAGCATAGGAAACTATGGCTACACCTTC.